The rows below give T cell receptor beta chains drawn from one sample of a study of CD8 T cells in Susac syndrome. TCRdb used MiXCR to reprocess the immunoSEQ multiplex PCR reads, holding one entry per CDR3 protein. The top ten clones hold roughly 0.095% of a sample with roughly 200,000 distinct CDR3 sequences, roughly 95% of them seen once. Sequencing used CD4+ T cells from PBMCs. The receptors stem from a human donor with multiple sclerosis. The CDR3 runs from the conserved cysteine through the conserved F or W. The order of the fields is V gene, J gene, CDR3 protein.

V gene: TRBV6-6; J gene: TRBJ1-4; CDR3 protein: CASSTTGVTEKLFF
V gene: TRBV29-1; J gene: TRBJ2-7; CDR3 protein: CSVGYYGRETYEQYF
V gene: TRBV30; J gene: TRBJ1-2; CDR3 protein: CAQGTGNGYTF
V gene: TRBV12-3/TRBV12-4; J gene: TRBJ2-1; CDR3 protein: CASTPERGAQGEQFF
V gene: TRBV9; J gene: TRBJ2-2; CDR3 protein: CASSAVGVAGELFF
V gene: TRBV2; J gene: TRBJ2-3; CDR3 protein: CASSEGLAGYTDTQYF
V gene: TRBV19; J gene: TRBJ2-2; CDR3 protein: CASSITGGTGELFF
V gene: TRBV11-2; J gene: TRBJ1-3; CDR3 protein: CASSSRVSGNTIYF
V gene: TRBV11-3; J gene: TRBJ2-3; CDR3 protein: CASSSKWGDTQYF
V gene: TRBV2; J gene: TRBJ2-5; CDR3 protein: CASSGSGTAAETQYF
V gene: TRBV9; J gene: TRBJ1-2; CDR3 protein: CASSPMGGTNYGYTF
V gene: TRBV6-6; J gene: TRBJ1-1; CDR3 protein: CASTPDGAAGKGAFF
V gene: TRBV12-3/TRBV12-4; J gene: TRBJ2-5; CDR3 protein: CASSSSFATLEETQYF
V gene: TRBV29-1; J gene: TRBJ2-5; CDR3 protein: CSVDVLGGETQYF
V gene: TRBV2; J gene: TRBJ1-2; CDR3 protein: CASSLKKSLVAYTF
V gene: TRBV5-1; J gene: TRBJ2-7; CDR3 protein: CASSKDSLSYEQYF
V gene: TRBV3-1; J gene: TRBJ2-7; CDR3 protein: CASKGPAWGEQYF
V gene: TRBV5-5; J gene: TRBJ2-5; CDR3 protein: CASSLALGTIDF
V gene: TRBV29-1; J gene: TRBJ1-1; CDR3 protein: CSAPDRLNTEAFF
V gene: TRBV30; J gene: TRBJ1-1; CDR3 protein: CAWSGMGAGRNTEAFF
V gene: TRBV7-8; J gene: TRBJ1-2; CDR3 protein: CASSLAVGLLNRGYTF
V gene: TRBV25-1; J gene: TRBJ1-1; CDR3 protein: CASSELGNGAEAFF
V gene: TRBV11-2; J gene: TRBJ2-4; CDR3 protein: CASSRQLAKNIQYF
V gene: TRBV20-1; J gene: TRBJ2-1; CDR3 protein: CSARAHLAGFYNEQFF